What follows is one T cell receptor (beta chain) and its context. This entry belongs to a study of cytomegalovirus exposure and HLA in healthy donors. Primers included in the PCR were 60 Vbeta and 13 Jbeta primers. Data came from immunoSEQ multiplex PCR; TCRdb stores just in-frame clones and leaves some out. The table lists approximately 110,000 clones, 70% to 80% of them singletons, with roughly 5.6% in the top ten. The sequenced material came from PBMCs. The receptor was isolated from a female donor in good health and CMV-seropositive.

Written as DNA, the CDR3 is TGCGCCAGCAGCCTACCAGACAGGGGTTGGAATGAAAAACTGTTTTTT. It encodes CASSLPDRGWNEKLFF. The J gene is TRBJ1-4, the V gene TRBV4-1; 8 bases fit TRBD1. This CDR3 comprises 16 residues. V was pared by 4 bases and J by 5 bases, with 9 bases of the junction left unmatched. CDR1 and CDR2 (germline): MGHRA, YSYEKL.